This T cell receptor (beta chain) is drawn from a study of cytomegalovirus exposure and HLA in healthy donors. J lost 5 bases, V lost 3 bases, and 6 bases had no gene match. The length of the CDR3 is 14 residues. The germline gives CDR1 SGHVS, CDR2 FNYEAQ. Study outcomes and limitations: CMV serostatus was the sole immune exposure information available.

Amplification used 60 Vbeta primers and 13 Jbeta primers. The table came from immunoSEQ multiplex PCR; TCRdb's copy has only in-frame clones and leaves some out. This table has 150,000 to 200,000 clones, roughly 70% appearing once. This clone has a single count. The antigen remains undetermined. The V gene is TRBV7-6, the J gene TRBJ2-5, with 7 bases that match TRBD2. The clonotype originates from a man aged 25-45 years in good health and CMV-seropositive. The specimen was PBMCs. The CDR3, as DNA: TGTGCCAGCAGCTTGGCGGGAGCGGCGGAGACCCAGTACTTC. Translating it yields CASSLAGAAETQYF. Filled out from reference TRBV7-6 and TRBJ2-5, the complete variable domain reads GAGVSQSPRYKVTKRGQDVALRCDPISGHVSLYWYRQALGQGPEFLTYFNYEAQQDKSGLPNDRFSAERPEGSISTLTIQRTEQRDSAMYRCASSLAGAAETQYFGPGTRLLVL.